Following are 8 T cell receptor beta chains from one sample sequenced in a study of T-cell reconstitution after alpha-beta-depleted transplantation in children. Unique molecular identifiers were incorporated during preparation of the TCRbeta library. TCRdb re-analysed the PCR reads in MiXCR, keeping a single row per CDR3 protein. This sample has approximately 85,000 distinct CDR3 sequences, with roughly a sixth found just once. The material was PBMCs, mostly from graft donor cells, obtained 180 days after TCRalphabeta/CD19-depleted stem cell transplant. The receptors come from a male patient under 10 years old who had a stem cell transplant for acute lymphoblastic leukemia, so the T cells may come from the graft donor.

Concerning this clonotype: A much larger clone lies a single base off, so this may be a read error. The J gene is TRBJ1-2, the V gene TRBV20-1; TRBD1 matches 10 bases. This CDR3 spans 15 amino acids. CDR1 is DFQATT and CDR2 is SNEGSKA in the germline V gene (reference sequence). The CDR3 protein is CTRWGQGSSNYDYTF. Written as DNA, the CDR3 is TGCACTCGATGGGGACAGGGGAGTTCTAACTATGACTACACCTTC.

This clonotype appeared a few times. This chain connects TRBV5-1 to TRBJ2-1, with no clear D. This CDR3 spans 13 amino acids. V lost 4 bases and J lost 5, with 10 bases in between. Germline CDR1 is SGHRS and CDR2 is YFSETQ. CDR3 nucleotide sequence: TGCGCCAGCAGCCCCCGGGTAGACAATGAGCAGTTCTTC. Amino acids: CASSPRVDNEQFF.

The sample holds a few counts of this clonotype. The chain joins TRBV4-2 to TRBJ2-5, with 14 bases identical to TRBD2. The CDR3 runs 19 residues. Germline assignment: CDR1 LGHNA and CDR2 YNFKEQ. Trimming at V came to 3 bases and at J to 2 bases, leaving 11 bases not matched to a gene. CDR3 sequence (DNA): TGTGCCAGCAGCCATCCCGGACTAGCGGGGGGACGAGCTCAAGAGACCCAGTACTTC. It codes for CASSHPGLAGGRAQETQYF.

The V call is TRBV4-3, the J call TRBJ2-7; 12 bases fit TRBD1. Germline assignment: CDR1 LGHNA and CDR2 YSLEER. The CDR3 has 15 residues. Trimming cost V 5 bases and J 5 bases; bases outside gene matches: 7. CDR3: CASSDWGTGGDEQYF. In DNA, the CDR3 is TGCGCCAGCAGCGACTGGGGGACAGGGGGCGACGAGCAGTACTTC.

This clonotype came up a few times. The CDR3 nucleotides are TGCGCCAGCAGTGCCCCCGGTCAGCCCCAGCATTTT. It is translated as CASSAPGQPQHF. The gene calls are TRBV10-1 and TRBJ1-5; D is unclear. The CDR3 length is 12 residues. The germline V and J ends were trimmed by 4 bases and 6 bases, with 7 bases remaining between them. Germline V lookup: CDR1 WNHNN, CDR2 SYGVQD (reference sequence).

The rearrangement links TRBV18 to TRBJ2-6, with 11 bases identical to TRBD1. Germline V lookup: CDR1 KGHSH, CDR2 LQKENI. There are 19 residues in the CDR3. With 3 bases clipped from V and 0 bases from J, the junction kept 7 bases outside the gene matches. The CDR3, as DNA: TGTGCCAGCTCACCGAACACCGGGACAGGGGGCTCTGGGGCCAACGTCCTGACTTTC. It specifies CASSPNTGTGGSGANVLTF.

This clonotype appeared a few times. The rearrangement links TRBV7-9 to TRBJ2-3; D gene ambiguous. Trimming took 0 bases from V and 4 from J, leaving 14 bases between them. This CDR3 spans 16 amino acids. CDR1 is SEHNR and CDR2 is FQNEAQ in the germline V gene (reference sequence). This CDR3 is CASSLAASEFADTQYF. CDR3 sequence (DNA): TGTGCCAGCAGCTTAGCAGCCAGTGAGTTCGCAGATACGCAGTATTTT.

The rearrangement links TRBV11-2 to TRBJ2-7; D call uncertain. The germline gives CDR1 SGHAT, CDR2 FQNNGV. V was trimmed by 5 bases and J by 3 bases, leaving 14 bases between them. The CDR3 runs 14 residues. The CDR3 DNA follows: TGTGCCAGCAGCCCGGTCCGACGGTACTACGAGCAGTACTTC. This gives the protein CASSPVRRYYEQYF.